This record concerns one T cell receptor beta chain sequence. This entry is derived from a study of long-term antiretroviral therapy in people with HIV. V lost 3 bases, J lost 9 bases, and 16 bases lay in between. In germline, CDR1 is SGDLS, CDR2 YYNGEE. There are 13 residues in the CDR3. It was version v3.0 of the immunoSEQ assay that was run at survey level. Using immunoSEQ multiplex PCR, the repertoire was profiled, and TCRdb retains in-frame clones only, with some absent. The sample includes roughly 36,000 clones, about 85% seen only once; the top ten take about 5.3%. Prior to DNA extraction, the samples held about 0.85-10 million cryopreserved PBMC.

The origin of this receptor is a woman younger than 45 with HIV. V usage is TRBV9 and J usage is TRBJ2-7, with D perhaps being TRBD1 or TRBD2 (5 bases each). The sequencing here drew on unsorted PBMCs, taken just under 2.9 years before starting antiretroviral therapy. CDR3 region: CASSGGPPRPQYF. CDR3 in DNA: TGTGCCAGCAGCGGGGGACCTCCCCGTCCGCAGTACTTC.